Sequencing of this TCR beta chain was carried out in a study of cytomegalovirus exposure and HLA in healthy donors. Study information: Earlier, fewer than 140 million unique TCR beta sequences were recovered from about 170 million T cells by an analysis. Findings and limits, study-wide: Highly shared sequence variants in one cluster were likely a sequencing artifact.

CDR3 length equals 15 residues. The junction had 1 base not matched to a gene; V was cut back by 0 bases and J by 3 bases. Germline V gene sequence: CDR1 LNHNV, CDR2 YYDKDF (reference sequence). PCR amplification relied on 60 Vbeta primers (plus 13 Jbeta primers). Clones were sequenced by immunoSEQ multiplex PCR, and TCRdb holds only the in-frame ones, with some missing. The sample has 150,000 to 200,000 clones, around 85% seen once. On this clone itself: Its antigen is currently unknown.

Regarding donors, all were healthy bone marrow donors. Sequenced material: PBMCs. The chain carries TRBV15 and TRBJ2-2; TRBD1 aligns across 7 bases. This receptor was identified in a man aged 45-65 years in good health and CMV-seropositive. As DNA, the CDR3 is TGTGCCACCAGCAGAGAACAGGGGCACACCGGGGAGCTGTTTTTT. Translated: CATSREQGHTGELFF.